This T cell receptor beta chain was recorded in a study of blood T cell repertoires in COVID-19. Sequencing used immunoSEQ multiplex PCR; TCRdb keeps in-frame clones, though not all of them. Of roughly 200,000 clones in the sample, approximately 83% were seen once. The germline CDR1 and CDR2 sequences are LNHDA and SQIVND (reference sequence). The V end lost 8 bases, the J end lost 3 bases, and 12 bases lay between the germline ends. This CDR3 is built from 13 residues. Participants were aged roughly 18 to 90 years from 24 US areas. Participants in the exposed group had met a COVID-19 case in the 2 weeks before joining the study.

This receptor was obtained from a woman between 45 and 65 years old who had been exposed to COVID-19. The chain is built from TRBV19 and TRBJ2-3; D possibly corresponds to TRBD1 (5 bases). Sequencing was performed on PBMCs or T cells enriched from blood (not recorded which). The DNA of the CDR3 is TGTGCCAGTGGCAGGGAAGGGACAGATACGCAGTATTTT. Amino acids: CASGREGTDTQYF.